This is a list of T cell receptor beta chains from one sample in a study of response to subunit inactivated influenza vaccine. TCRdb passed the RT-PCR reads through MiXCR, listing each CDR3 protein once. This sample has around 540,000 distinct CDR3 sequences, with approximately 12% found just once. Specimen: PBMCs from blood, collected on the day of vaccination. These receptor sequences come from a man aged 45-65 years who received an inactivated influenza vaccine. Each CDR3 is given with its conserved first and last residue. A D gene is named only where the DNA matches it firmly. Not every row has a clone size; where given, it reads once, few, many or a size class.

D: TRBD1; size: -; length: 16; J: TRBJ2-4; V: TRBV5-1; CDR3: CASSRTGVHAKNIQYF; DNA: TGCGCCAGCAGCCGGACAGGGGTACATGCCAAAAACATTCAGTACTTC
D: -; size: many; length: 12; J: TRBJ1-4; V: TRBV20-1; CDR3: CSVFAVNEKLFF; DNA: TGCAGTGTTTTCGCGGTTAATGAAAAACTGTTTTTT
D: -; size: -; length: 14; J: TRBJ1-4; V: TRBV7-2; CDR3: CASRLGGSNEKLFF; DNA: TGTGCCAGCAGATTAGGGGGGTCGAATGAAAAACTGTTTTTT
D: TRBD1; size: -; length: 16; J: TRBJ2-3; V: TRBV7-8; CDR3: CASSPNWDRNTDTQYF; DNA: TGTGCCAGCAGCCCAAATTGGGACAGAAACACAGATACGCAGTATTTT
D: -; size: -; length: 13; J: TRBJ1-3; V: TRBV18; CDR3: CASSPGFGNTIYF; DNA: TGTGCCAGCTCACCCGGCTTCGGAAACACCATATATTTT
D: TRBD2; size: -; length: 13; J: TRBJ2-7; V: TRBV27; CDR3: CASSSGTSWIRYF; DNA: TGTGCCAGCAGCTCCGGGACTAGCTGGATCAGGTACTTC
D: TRBD1; size: few; length: 19; J: TRBJ2-4; V: TRBV11-1; CDR3: CASSSPGWAGGLAKNIQYF; DNA: TGTGCCAGCAGCTCCCCCGGATGGGCAGGGGGCCTAGCCAAAAACATTCAGTACTTC
D: -; size: few; length: 16; J: TRBJ2-2; V: TRBV5-1; CDR3: CASSGRTGGNTGELFF; DNA: TGCGCCAGCAGTGGGAGGACAGGAGGGAACACCGGGGAGCTGTTTTTT
D: -; size: -; length: 14; J: TRBJ1-5; V: TRBV4-1; CDR3: CASSQEGSNQPQHF; DNA: TGCGCCAGCAGCCAAGAGGGCAGCAATCAGCCCCAGCATTTT
D: -; size: -; length: 13; J: TRBJ2-7; V: TRBV24-1; CDR3: CATSDRFDGEQYF; DNA: TGTGCCACCAGTGATAGGTTTGATGGCGAGCAGTACTTC
D: TRBD2; size: -; length: 16; J: TRBJ2-4; V: TRBV3-1; CDR3: CASSQGLAGAKNIQYF; DNA: TGTGCCAGCAGCCAAGGGCTAGCGGGAGCCAAAAACATTCAGTACTTC
D: -; size: few; length: 16; J: TRBJ2-5; V: TRBV11-2; CDR3: CASSFRVADKGETQYF; DNA: TGTGCCAGCAGCTTCCGGGTCGCGGACAAAGGAGAGACCCAGTACTTC
D: -; size: few; length: 13; J: TRBJ2-6; V: TRBV20-1; CDR3: CSAPLTGANVLTF; DNA: TGCAGTGCTCCTCTAACTGGGGCCAACGTCCTGACTTTC
D: -; size: -; length: 14; J: TRBJ2-5; V: TRBV5-1; CDR3: CASETGTPAETQYF; DNA: TGCGCCAGCGAAACCGGGACTCCGGCAGAGACCCAGTACTTC
D: -; size: few; length: 14; J: TRBJ2-4; V: TRBV12-3/TRBV12-4; CDR3: CASSSRLGQNIQYF; DNA: TGTGCCAGCAGTTCGCGCTTGGGGCAAAACATTCAGTACTTC
D: TRBD1; size: -; length: 17; J: TRBJ2-7; V: TRBV10-3; CDR3: CAISPFAQNQGAGEQYF; DNA: TGTGCCATCAGCCCCTTTGCGCAGAACCAGGGGGCGGGAGAGCAGTACTTC
D: -; size: few; length: 17; J: TRBJ1-1; V: TRBV7-2; CDR3: CASSLGRRGRGNTEAFF; DNA: TGTGCCAGCAGCTTAGGGCGAAGGGGCCGCGGGAACACTGAAGCTTTCTTT
D: TRBD2; size: few; length: 15; J: TRBJ2-7; V: TRBV5-1; CDR3: CASSLTSGSFYEQYF; DNA: TGCGCCAGCAGCTTGACTAGCGGGAGTTTCTACGAGCAGTACTTC
D: TRBD1; size: few; length: 16; J: TRBJ2-3; V: TRBV10-3; CDR3: CAISARMGQFTDTQYF; DNA: TGTGCCATCAGTGCGAGAATGGGACAGTTCACAGATACGCAGTATTTT
D: -; size: -; length: 13; J: TRBJ2-3; V: TRBV12-3/TRBV12-4; CDR3: CASSSPKTDTQYF; DNA: TGTGCCAGCAGTTCCCCCAAGACAGATACGCAGTATTTT
D: TRBD2; size: -; length: 16; J: TRBJ2-5; V: TRBV5-1; CDR3: CASSLETSGMGETQYF; DNA: TGCGCCAGCAGCTTGGAGACTAGCGGGATGGGAGAGACCCAGTACTTC
D: -; size: -; length: 17; J: TRBJ1-1; V: TRBV12-3/TRBV12-4; CDR3: CASSFYGAGRMGTEAFF; DNA: TGTGCCAGCAGTTTTTATGGGGCAGGGCGTATGGGAACTGAAGCTTTCTTT
D: -; size: few; length: 11; J: TRBJ2-1; V: TRBV12-3/TRBV12-4; CDR3: CASSEPYEQFF; DNA: TGTGCCAGCAGTGAACCGTATGAGCAGTTCTTC
D: TRBD2; size: few; length: 14; J: TRBJ2-7; V: TRBV29-1; CDR3: CSADSGGESYEQYF; DNA: TGCAGCGCCGATAGCGGGGGGGAGTCCTACGAGCAGTACTTC
D: TRBD2; size: -; length: 17; J: TRBJ2-7; V: TRBV20-1; CDR3: CSARDFAPSGRSYEQYF; DNA: TGCAGTGCTAGAGATTTTGCCCCTAGCGGGAGGTCATACGAGCAGTACTTC
D: -; size: few; length: 15; J: TRBJ2-7; V: TRBV5-8; CDR3: CASSLESGELDEQYF; DNA: TGTGCCAGCAGCTTGGAGAGTGGGGAATTGGACGAGCAGTACTTC
D: -; size: few; length: 22; J: TRBJ2-1; V: TRBV7-2; CDR3: CASSLPTRIAEGIRDSYNEQFF; DNA: TGTGCCAGCAGCTTACCGACGAGGATAGCGGAGGGCATTCGGGACTCCTACAATGAGCAGTTCTTC
D: TRBD1; size: few; length: 17; J: TRBJ1-5; V: TRBV7-2; CDR3: CASSLVWTGGARQPQHF; DNA: TGTGCCAGCAGCTTAGTATGGACAGGGGGCGCAAGACAGCCCCAGCATTTT
D: -; size: few; length: 14; J: TRBJ2-7; V: TRBV27; CDR3: CASSLSRVRDEQYF; DNA: TGTGCCAGCAGTTTATCGAGGGTTAGAGACGAGCAGTACTTC
D: -; size: few; length: 14; J: TRBJ1-4; V: TRBV12-3/TRBV12-4; CDR3: CASSPGTLPEKLFF; DNA: TGTGCCAGCAGTCCGGGGACCCTTCCGGAAAAACTGTTTTTT
D: -; size: few; length: 13; J: TRBJ2-7; V: TRBV12-3/TRBV12-4; CDR3: CASSAGVNYEQYF; DNA: TGTGCCAGCAGTGCCGGGGTAAACTACGAGCAGTACTTC
D: -; size: -; length: 16; J: TRBJ2-2; V: TRBV10-3; CDR3: CAIMGSSLANTRELFF; DNA: TGTGCCATCATGGGTAGCAGCCTCGCGAACACCCGGGAGCTGTTTTTT
D: -; size: -; length: 14; J: TRBJ2-7; V: TRBV15; CDR3: CATSRDRGSYEQYF; DNA: TGTGCCACCAGCAGAGATAGGGGATCCTACGAGCAGTACTTC
D: -; size: -; length: 16; J: TRBJ1-1; V: TRBV7-8; CDR3: CASSLSAVNMNTEAFF; DNA: TGTGCCAGCAGCTTATCGGCAGTCAACATGAACACTGAAGCTTTCTTT
D: -; size: few; length: 14; J: TRBJ1-5; V: TRBV30; CDR3: CATGRTYSNQPQHF; DNA: TGTGCCACAGGGAGAACTTATAGCAATCAGCCCCAGCATTTT
D: -; size: -; length: 14; J: TRBJ2-3; V: TRBV20-1; CDR3: CSARLKFTTDTQYF; DNA: TGCAGTGCTAGACTTAAGTTCACCACAGATACGCAGTATTTT
D: -; size: -; length: 12; J: TRBJ2-1; V: TRBV7-8; CDR3: CASSSQSDEQFF; DNA: TGTGCCAGCAGCTCCCAGAGTGATGAGCAGTTCTTC
D: TRBD1; size: -; length: 11; J: TRBJ1-2; V: TRBV6-2/TRBV6-3; CDR3: CASRRQGGYTF; DNA: TGTGCCAGCAGAAGACAGGGCGGCTACACCTTC
D: TRBD2; size: -; length: 14; J: TRBJ2-1; V: TRBV6-2/TRBV6-3; CDR3: CASRSSGRRNEQFF; DNA: TGTGCCAGCAGATCTAGCGGGAGGAGGAATGAGCAGTTCTTC
D: -; size: many; length: 13; J: TRBJ2-2; V: TRBV30; CDR3: CALTGANTGELFF; DNA: TGTGCCTTAACAGGAGCGAACACCGGGGAGCTGTTTTTT
D: TRBD2; size: -; length: 18; J: TRBJ2-7; V: TRBV5-1; CDR3: CASSTAPTSGGFTYEQYF; DNA: TGCGCCAGCAGCACTGCCCCGACTAGCGGGGGTTTCACCTACGAGCAGTACTTC
D: TRBD1; size: few; length: 14; J: TRBJ1-1; V: TRBV12-3/TRBV12-4; CDR3: CASSFLQGATEAFF; DNA: TGTGCCAGCAGTTTCCTACAGGGGGCTACTGAAGCTTTCTTT
D: -; size: many; length: 13; J: TRBJ1-4; V: TRBV15; CDR3: CATSRDRGEKLFF; DNA: TGTGCCACCAGCAGAGATCGCGGTGAAAAACTGTTTTTT
D: TRBD2; size: few; length: 16; J: TRBJ2-1; V: TRBV12-3/TRBV12-4; CDR3: CASTSEGGLAYNEQFF; DNA: TGTGCCAGCACCTCAGAGGGGGGACTAGCCTACAATGAGCAGTTCTTC
D: -; size: few; length: 15; J: TRBJ2-1; V: TRBV5-1; CDR3: CASSLDAGKNNEQFF; DNA: TGCGCCAGCAGCTTGGACGCGGGGAAGAACAATGAGCAGTTCTTC
D: TRBD2; size: -; length: 13; J: TRBJ2-1; V: TRBV12-3/TRBV12-4; CDR3: CASTLSTSHEQFF; DNA: TGTGCCAGCACCTTATCGACTAGCCATGAGCAGTTCTTC
D: -; size: few; length: 15; J: TRBJ2-6; V: TRBV12-3/TRBV12-4; CDR3: CASSWTTAGANVLTF; DNA: TGTGCCAGCAGCTGGACAACGGCTGGGGCCAACGTCCTGACTTTC
D: -; size: -; length: 13; J: TRBJ1-5; V: TRBV6-1; CDR3: CASNGGGGQPQHF; DNA: TGTGCCAGCAACGGGGGGGGAGGTCAGCCCCAGCATTTT
D: -; size: -; length: 14; J: TRBJ2-2; V: TRBV7-2; CDR3: CASSLLVLAGELFF; DNA: TGTGCCAGCAGCCTCCTGGTGTTGGCCGGGGAGCTGTTTTTT
D: -; size: -; length: 12; J: TRBJ2-7; V: TRBV10-3; CDR3: CAISESWNEQYF; DNA: TGTGCCATCAGTGAATCATGGAACGAGCAGTACTTC
D: TRBD2; size: few; length: 17; J: TRBJ2-2; V: TRBV20-1; CDR3: CSARDHLAGANTGELFF; DNA: TGCAGTGCTAGAGATCATCTAGCGGGGGCGAACACCGGGGAGCTGTTTTTT
D: -; size: -; length: 16; J: TRBJ2-3; V: TRBV9; CDR3: CASSVWPAADEDTQYF; DNA: TGTGCCAGCAGCGTATGGCCCGCCGCGGATGAAGATACGCAGTATTTT
D: -; size: -; length: 16; J: TRBJ2-1; V: TRBV5-1; CDR3: CASSESGGYEGAEQFF; DNA: TGCGCCAGCAGCGAAAGTGGGGGGTATGAGGGAGCTGAGCAGTTCTTC
D: -; size: few; length: 15; J: TRBJ1-2; V: TRBV9; CDR3: CASSGPGQSVYGYTF; DNA: TGTGCCAGCAGCGGACCGGGACAATCGGTTTATGGCTACACCTTC
D: -; size: -; length: 12; J: TRBJ2-1; V: TRBV20-1; CDR3: CSARVPHNEQFF; DNA: TGCAGTGCTAGAGTTCCCCACAATGAGCAGTTCTTC
D: TRBD2; size: -; length: 11; J: TRBJ2-5; V: TRBV20-1; CDR3: CSPAGGETQYF; DNA: TGCAGTCCAGCGGGGGGAGAGACCCAGTACTTC
D: TRBD1; size: few; length: 15; J: TRBJ2-2; V: TRBV5-1; CDR3: CASSVQGANTGELFF; DNA: TGCGCCAGCAGCGTACAGGGGGCGAACACCGGGGAGCTGTTTTTT